The rows below give T cell receptor beta chains drawn from one sample of a study of regulatory T cells in long-lasting Graves disease. Using its own MiXCR run on the multiplex PCR reads, TCRdb lists one record per CDR3 protein. The sample contains around 450,000 distinct CDR3 sequences, 20% to 25% of which appear only once. Sequencing used peripheral blood mononuclear cells (PBMCs), obtained when the disease was refractory, from a patient treated with antithyroid drugs. Every receptor here comes from a female donor with Graves disease. The CDR3 runs from the conserved cysteine through the conserved F or W. The order of the fields is clone size, J gene, V gene, D gene, CDR3 DNA, CDR3 protein. The D gene is left open where the match is weak. Size is omitted from some rows. Given values are once, few, many or a class for expanded clones.

>few|TRBJ2-6|TRBV11-3|TRBD2
TGTGCCAGCAGCTTCAGACTAGCGGGACGCCAATCTGGGGCCAACGTCCTGACTTTC
CASSFRLAGRQSGANVLTF
>.|TRBJ1-1|TRBV7-9|.
TGTGCCAGCAGCTTAGGTCACCAAGGGGACACTGAAGCTTTCTTT
CASSLGHQGDTEAFF
>many|TRBJ1-6|TRBV30|.
TGTGCCTGCCACACCGACCAAAGGGATCACCTCCACTTT
CACHTDQRDHLHF
>few|TRBJ1-4|TRBV4-2|.
TGTGCCAGCAGCCAAGATCGAGGAGCAACTAATGAAAAACTGTTTTTT
CASSQDRGATNEKLFF
>many|TRBJ2-5|TRBV6-2/TRBV6-3|.
TGTGCCAGCAGTTATGGATCCCCACAAGAGACCCAGTACTTC
CASSYGSPQETQYF
>once|TRBJ1-1|TRBV6-1|.
TGTGCCAGCAGCCATGGGACGGCTACGCAAGCTTTCTTT
CASSHGTATQAFF
>many|TRBJ2-5|TRBV28|.
TGTGCCAGCAGCCGGACTGACCAGTACTTC
CASSRTDQYF
>.|TRBJ2-1|TRBV6-1|.
TGTGCCAGCAGTGACGGGACCGGGACTTCCTACAATGAGCAGTTCTTC
CASSDGTGTSYNEQFF
>many|TRBJ2-5|TRBV29-1|.
TGCAGCGTTGAGCGGCTCCTCACCAAGACCCAGTACTTC
CSVERLLTKTQYF
>many|TRBJ1-2|TRBV16|.
TGTGCCAGCAGCCAAGGCACGGTGACCTATGGCTACACCTTC
CASSQGTVTYGYTF
>many|TRBJ2-7|TRBV29-1|TRBD1
TGCAGCGTTGTGGTCAGGGGGATCGAGCAGTACTTC
CSVVVRGIEQYF
>few|TRBJ1-2|TRBV6-1|.
TGTGCCAGCAGCTCTCATTCAGGCTATGGCTACACCTTC
CASSSHSGYGYTF
>.|TRBJ1-1|TRBV5-5|TRBD1
TGTGCCAGCAGTTTGACAGGGGTAACACCTAACACTGAAGCTTTCTTT
CASSLTGVTPNTEAFF
>many|TRBJ1-1|TRBV6-1|.
TGTGCCAGCACAACGAAACGGGGCAACGCTGAAGCTTTCTTT
CASTTKRGNAEAFF
>few|TRBJ1-2|TRBV30|.
TGTGCCTGGAGTGTACCGGGATGGTTGTGCTATGGCTACACCTTC
CAWSVPGWLCYGYTF
>few|TRBJ1-1|TRBV29-1|.
TGCAGCGTTGTCGGACAGAACGCACTTGCAGCTTTCTTT
CSVVGQNALAAFF
>.|TRBJ2-7|TRBV9|.
TGTGCCAGCAGCCCCGGAGCCGGAGTGACCTACGAGCAGTACTTC
CASSPGAGVTYEQYF
>many|TRBJ1-1|TRBV28|.
TGTGCCAGCAGTTTATCGAGTTGGGAGGGGCAAATGAACACTGAAGCTTTCTTT
CASSLSSWEGQMNTEAFF
>.|TRBJ2-2|TRBV20-1|TRBD1
TGCAGTGCTACACAGACAGGGGCCGAGGAGCTGTTTTTT
CSATQTGAEELFF
>many|TRBJ2-4|TRBV28|TRBD1
TGTGCCAGCAGCGGGAGGACAGGGGTGAACATTCAGTACTTC
CASSGRTGVNIQYF
>many|TRBJ1-6|TRBV12-3/TRBV12-4|TRBD1
TGTGCCAGCAGTCGAGGGACAGCCTATAATTCACCCCTCCACTTT
CASSRGTAYNSPLHF
>few|TRBJ2-7|TRBV4-1|.
TGCGCCAGCAGCCAAGATGCAGGGGTCGGCGAGCAGTACTTC
CASSQDAGVGEQYF
>few|TRBJ1-1|TRBV7-6|.
TGTGCCAGCAGCGGAAGTCGATTTGGGGCGAACACTGAAGCTTTCTTT
CASSGSRFGANTEAFF
>.|TRBJ1-5|TRBV7-2|.
TGTGCCAGCAGCTTTATAACAGGTTCATATAGCAATCAGCCCCAGCATTTT
CASSFITGSYSNQPQHF
>few|TRBJ1-4|TRBV24-1|.
TGTGCCACCAGTGACCCCGGAGGAAGCGGCGAAAAACTGTTTTTT
CATSDPGGSGEKLFF
>few|TRBJ1-6|TRBV3-1|TRBD1
TGTGCCAGCAGCCGCGGGGACAGCAATTCACCCCTCCACTTT
CASSRGDSNSPLHF
>.|TRBJ2-6|TRBV4-1|.
TGCGCCAGCAGCCATCCCCGGGGGAATGGGGCCAACGTCCTGACTTTC
CASSHPRGNGANVLTF
>few|TRBJ2-7|TRBV27|.
TGTGCCAGCAGGCCGGGGCAGGGGTTGCTCGAGCAGTACTTC
CASRPGQGLLEQYF
>many|TRBJ2-5|TRBV30|.
TGTGCCTGGAGTGAAAGGGGACCAGAGACCCAGTACTTC
CAWSERGPETQYF
>many|TRBJ1-2|TRBV5-1|.
TGCGCCAGCAGCTTACCGGGAGCCAATGGCTACACCTTC
CASSLPGANGYTF
>.|TRBJ2-3|TRBV7-2|.
TGTGCCAGCAGCCAAGGGGCTACAGATACGCAGTATTTT
CASSQGATDTQYF
>many|TRBJ2-7|TRBV28|.
TGTGCCAGCAGTTTAGGGGGGATCGTTGGTCGCGAGCAGTACTTC
CASSLGGIVGREQYF
>few|TRBJ2-1|TRBV6-1|.
TGTGCCAGCAGTGAAAGGAGTAAAAGCTCCTACAATGAGCAGTTCTTC
CASSERSKSSYNEQFF
>many|TRBJ1-1|TRBV28|.
TGTGCCAGCAGTTCGGGGGGCCCCCCCACCTATGAAGCTTTCTTT
CASSSGGPPTYEAFF
>.|TRBJ2-1|TRBV5-1|TRBD2
TGCGCCAGCAGCCGGGAGGGACTAGCAGAGAGCTCCTACAATGAGCAGTTCTTC
CASSREGLAESSYNEQFF
>.|TRBJ1-2|TRBV28|.
TGTGCCAGCAGTTTGCAGGGTGGAGGCTACACCTTC
CASSLQGGGYTF
>many|TRBJ1-1|TRBV6-1|.
TGTGCCAGCAGTGGCAATCTTGAAGCTTTCTTT
CASSGNLEAFF
>many|TRBJ2-5|TRBV15|TRBD2
TGTGCCACCAGCAGAGACAGGGCGGGAGGAGGGAGGAGGAGGGAGACCCAGTACTTC
CATSRDRAGGGRRRETQYF
>.|TRBJ1-1|TRBV7-3|.
TGTGCCAGCAGCGCCGTGGGGGGAGGAAACACTGAAGCTTTCTTT
CASSAVGGGNTEAFF
>many|TRBJ2-5|TRBV7-9|.
TGTGCCAGCAGCTTAAAACTCGGGCCGGCCTACGAGACCCAGTACTTC
CASSLKLGPAYETQYF
>.|TRBJ2-1|TRBV7-9|.
TGTGCCAGCACCCAAGGAGGGCTCGATGAGCAGTTCTTC
CASTQGGLDEQFF
>many|TRBJ1-1|TRBV3-1|.
TGTGCCAGCAGCCAGCGGAACAGGCCCACTGAAGCTTTCTTT
CASSQRNRPTEAFF
>few|TRBJ2-7|TRBV12-3/TRBV12-4|.
TGCGCCAGCAGCCAAGTGGGGGGCGACGAGCAGTACTTC
CASSQVGGDEQYF
>few|TRBJ1-2|TRBV6-2/TRBV6-3|.
TGTGCCAGCAGCCCACTCGACAGATTTGACGGCTACACCTTC
CASSPLDRFDGYTF
>few|TRBJ2-7|TRBV7-9|TRBD1
TGTGCCAGCAGCTCTCCCAGGGGGCTTAGAGCCTACGAGCAGTACTTC
CASSSPRGLRAYEQYF
>many|TRBJ2-2|TRBV28|TRBD1
TGTGCCAGCAGTCGAGGGGGCGTAGGCACCGGGGAGCTGTTTTTT
CASSRGGVGTGELFF
>.|TRBJ1-1|TRBV19|.
TGTGCCAGTAGTAACCGGGTCTCGAGGAACACTGAAGCTTTCTTT
CASSNRVSRNTEAFF
>.|TRBJ1-3|TRBV6-2/TRBV6-3|TRBD1
TGTGCCAGCAGTATCGGACAGGGAGCTGGAAACACCATATATTTT
CASSIGQGAGNTIYF
>many|TRBJ1-5|TRBV6-1|.
TGTGCCAGCAGTGAATCTAGGGGTTATAGCAATCAGCCCCAGCATTTT
CASSESRGYSNQPQHF
>many|TRBJ2-5|TRBV28|TRBD1
TGTGCCAGCAGTTTAACCGGGACAGGCACGCGAGAGACCCAGTACTTC
CASSLTGTGTRETQYF